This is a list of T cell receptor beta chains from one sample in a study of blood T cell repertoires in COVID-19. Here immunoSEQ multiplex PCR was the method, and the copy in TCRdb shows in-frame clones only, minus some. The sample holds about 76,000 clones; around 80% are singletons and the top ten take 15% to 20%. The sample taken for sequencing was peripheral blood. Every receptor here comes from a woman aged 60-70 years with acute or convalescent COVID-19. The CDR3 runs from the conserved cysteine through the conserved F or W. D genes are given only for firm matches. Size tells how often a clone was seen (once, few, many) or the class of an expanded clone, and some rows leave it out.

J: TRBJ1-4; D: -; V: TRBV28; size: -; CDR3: CASSTSVTAPRINEKLFF; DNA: TGTGCCAGCAGTACCTCCGTGACAGCACCCCGAATTAATGAAAAACTGTTTTTT
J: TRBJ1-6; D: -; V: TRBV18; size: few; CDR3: CASSTDRNNSPLHF; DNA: TGTGCCAGCTCTACCGACAGGAATAATTCACCCCTCCACTTT
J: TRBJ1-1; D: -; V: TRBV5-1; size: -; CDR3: CASSLAGQGRGTEAFF; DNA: TGCGCCAGCAGCTTGGCCGGGCAGGGGCGGGGGACTGAAGCTTTCTTT
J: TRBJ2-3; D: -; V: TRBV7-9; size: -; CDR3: CASSLFQGDTQYF; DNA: TGTGCCAGCAGCTTATTCCAGGGGGATACGCAGTATTTT
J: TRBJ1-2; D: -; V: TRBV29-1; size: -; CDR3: CSVEDRRRNYGYTF; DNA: TGCAGCGTTGAAGATAGGCGGAGGAACTATGGCTACACCTTC
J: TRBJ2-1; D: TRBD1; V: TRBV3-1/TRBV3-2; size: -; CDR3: CASSQDDYGGTGSYNEQFF; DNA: TGTGCCAGCAGCCAAGATGACTACGGTGGGACAGGGTCCTACAATGAGCAGTTCTTC
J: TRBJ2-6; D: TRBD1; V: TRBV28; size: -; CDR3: CASSFVQGARSGANVLTF; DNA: TGTGCCAGCAGTTTTGTTCAGGGGGCGAGGTCTGGGGCCAACGTCCTGACTTTC
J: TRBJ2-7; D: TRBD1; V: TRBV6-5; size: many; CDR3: CASGWDRASEQYF; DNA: TGTGCCAGCGGATGGGACAGGGCGTCCGAGCAGTACTTC
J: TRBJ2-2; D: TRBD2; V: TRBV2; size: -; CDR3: CASSVASGNTGELFF; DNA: TGTGCCAGCAGTGTCGCTAGCGGAAACACCGGGGAGCTGTTTTTT
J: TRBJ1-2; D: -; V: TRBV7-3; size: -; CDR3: CASSSGSAYGYTF; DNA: TGTGCCAGCAGCTCCGGAAGCGCGTATGGCTACACCTTC
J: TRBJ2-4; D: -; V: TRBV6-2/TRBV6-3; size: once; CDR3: CASSQVAWGHDRLAKNIQYF; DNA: TGTGCCAGCAGCCAGGTCGCGTGGGGACACGACAGACTAGCCAAAAACATTCAGTACTTC
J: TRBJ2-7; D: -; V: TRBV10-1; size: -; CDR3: CASSESGAGSYEQYF; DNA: TGCGCCAGCAGTGAGTCGGGAGCCGGCTCCTACGAGCAGTACTTC
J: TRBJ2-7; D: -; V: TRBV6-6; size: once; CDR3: CASTDPDKPYEQYF; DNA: TGTGCCAGCACCGACCCAGACAAGCCCTACGAGCAGTACTTC
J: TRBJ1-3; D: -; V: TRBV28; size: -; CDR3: CASSLLGGSGNTIYF; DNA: TGTGCCAGCAGTTTATTGGGGGGCTCTGGAAACACCATATATTTT
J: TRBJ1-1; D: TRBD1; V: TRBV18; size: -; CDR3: CASSLGQGNTEAFF; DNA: TGTGCCAGCTCACTGGGACAGGGGAACACTGAAGCTTTCTTT
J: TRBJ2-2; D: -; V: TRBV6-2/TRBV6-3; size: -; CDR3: CASSYDPGITGELFF; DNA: TGTGCCAGCAGTTACGACCCGGGAATCACCGGGGAGCTGTTTTTT
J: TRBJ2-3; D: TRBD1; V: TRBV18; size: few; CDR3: CASSPGTVSTDTQYF; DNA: TGTGCCAGCTCACCCGGGACAGTAAGCACAGATACGCAGTATTTT
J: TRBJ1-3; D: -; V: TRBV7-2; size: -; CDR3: CASSLVGGNSGNTIYF; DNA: TGTGCCAGCAGCTTGGTAGGGGGAAACTCTGGAAACACCATATATTTT
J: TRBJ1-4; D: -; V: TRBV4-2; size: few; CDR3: CASSQEVTRSTVATNEKLFF; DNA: TGTGCCAGCAGCCAAGAGGTGACAAGGTCCACCGTTGCAACTAATGAAAAACTGTTTTTT
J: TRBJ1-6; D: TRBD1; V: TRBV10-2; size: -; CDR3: CASSERGRNSPLHF; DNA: TGCGCCAGCAGTGAGAGGGGGCGGAATTCACCCCTCCACTTT
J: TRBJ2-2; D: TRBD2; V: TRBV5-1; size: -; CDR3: CASSPRTSLGTGELFF; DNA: TGCGCCAGCAGCCCAAGGACTAGCTTAGGCACCGGGGAGCTGTTTTTT
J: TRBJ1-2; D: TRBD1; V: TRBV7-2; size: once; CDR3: CASSSRTGGFSYGYTF; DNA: TGTGCCAGCAGCTCTCGGACAGGGGGCTTTAGCTATGGCTACACCTTC
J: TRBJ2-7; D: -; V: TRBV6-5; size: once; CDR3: CASSSRDKGNEQYF; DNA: TGTGCCAGCAGTTCCAGGGACAAGGGAAACGAGCAGTACTTC
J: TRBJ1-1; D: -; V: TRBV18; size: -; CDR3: CASSPNTDPRQAFF; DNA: TGTGCCAGCTCACCCAACACAGACCCCCGGCAAGCTTTCTTT
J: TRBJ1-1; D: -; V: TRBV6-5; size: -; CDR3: CASSQGPEAFF; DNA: TGTGCCAGCAGTCAGGGTCCTGAAGCTTTCTTT
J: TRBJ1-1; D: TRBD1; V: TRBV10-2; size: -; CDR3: CASSAGQGPGAFF; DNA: TGCGCCAGCAGTGCGGGACAGGGCCCAGGGGCTTTCTTT
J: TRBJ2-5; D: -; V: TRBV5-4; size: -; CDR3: CASSLLDRTLERETQYF; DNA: TGTGCCAGCAGCTTGTTAGACAGGACACTAGAGCGAGAGACCCAGTACTTC
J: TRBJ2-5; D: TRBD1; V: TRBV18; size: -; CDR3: CASSPRTGGPETQYF; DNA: TGTGCCAGCTCACCGCGGACAGGGGGCCCTGAGACCCAGTACTTC
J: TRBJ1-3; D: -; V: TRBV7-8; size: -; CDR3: CASSLTSRGGAGAGNTIYF; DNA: TGTGCCAGCAGCTTAACATCACGGGGGGGCGCAGGGGCTGGAAACACCATATATTTT
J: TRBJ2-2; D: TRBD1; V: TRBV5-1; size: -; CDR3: CASSLTGTEGTGELFF; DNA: TGCGCCAGCAGCTTGACCGGGACAGAGGGCACCGGGGAGCTGTTTTTT
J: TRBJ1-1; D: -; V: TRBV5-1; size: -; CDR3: CASSLEGALTEAFF; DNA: TGCGCCAGCAGCTTGGAAGGGGCTCTCACTGAAGCTTTCTTT
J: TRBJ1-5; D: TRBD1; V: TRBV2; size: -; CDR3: CATQDRDRQPQHF; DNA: TGTGCCACACAGGACAGGGACCGCCAGCCCCAGCATTTT